What follows are 7 T cell receptor beta chains derived from one specimen sequenced in a study of cytomegalovirus exposure and HLA in healthy donors. With 60 Vbeta and 13 Jbeta primers, the PCR was carried out. Method: immunoSEQ multiplex PCR; TCRdb's copy keeps in-frame clones and lacks some. The table lists some 130,000 clones, over 70% of them singletons, with about 2% in the top ten. Sequencing was performed on PBMCs. The receptors shown here come from a man aged 25-45 years in good health and CMV-seronegative.

This clone has just a few counts. The chain joins TRBV28 to TRBJ1-1; D gene ambiguous. This CDR3 contains 13 residues. CDR1 and CDR2 (germline): MDHEN, SYDVKM. V was trimmed by 6 bases and J by 0 bases, leaving 8 bases between them. Here the CDR3 DNA reads TGTGCCAGCAGGCCTACGGTGAACACTGAAGCTTTCTTT. It yields the protein CASRPTVNTEAFF.

The V and J genes are TRBV29-1 and TRBJ2-3; 11 nucleotides match TRBD2. The CDR3 totals 13 residues. The germline V gene has CDR1 SQVTM and CDR2 ANQGSEA. V trimming: 7 bases; J trimming: 2 bases; junction bases outside the gene matches: 2. The CDR3 sequence is CSASGRFTDTQYF. The CDR3 DNA is TGCAGCGCTAGCGGGAGGTTCACAGATACGCAGTATTTT.

This chain uses TRBV5-4 with TRBJ1-2, with TRBD1 identical over 7 bases. Germline lookup yields CDR1 SGHNT and CDR2 YYREEE (reference sequence). V lost 4 bases and J lost 8; bases outside the gene matches: 11. The CDR3 is 14 residues long. This CDR3 reads CASSHFGTDRGYTF. The DNA of the CDR3 is TGTGCCAGCAGCCACTTTGGGACAGATAGGGGCTACACCTTC.

V is TRBV2 and J is TRBJ2-7; no definite D call. CDR3 length: 14 amino acids. Trimming removed 3 bases at V and 2 bases at J, with 11 bases between. The V gene's germline CDR1 is SNHLY and CDR2 FYNNEI. Here the CDR3 DNA reads TGTGCCAGCAGTGATCGGGTCCCTGCCTACGAGCAGTACTTC. It translates to CASSDRVPAYEQYF.

The CDR3 spells CASSDDRGSYNEQFF. CDR3 bases: TGTGCCAGCAGTGACGACAGGGGCTCCTACAATGAGCAGTTCTTC. J is TRBJ2-1 and V is TRBV2; 8 bases agree with TRBD1. The CDR3 covers 15 residues. The V gene end was trimmed by 3 bases and the J gene end by 0 bases; junction bases not matched to a gene: 1. CDR1 is SNHLY and CDR2 is FYNNEI in the germline V gene.

This clone was counted only a few times. This sequence joins TRBV6-1 and TRBJ1-1; TRBD1 might be the D (5 bases). V was shortened by 9 bases and J by 1 base, with 15 bases between the two germline ends. CDR3 size: 14 residues. Looked up from germline, CDR1 is MNHNS and CDR2 is SASEGT. Here the CDR3 reads CASGATPRNTEAFF. The CDR3, as DNA: TGTGCCAGTGGGGCTACACCGAGGAACACTGAAGCTTTCTTT.

This chain joins TRBV14 and TRBJ2-5, with D perhaps matching TRBD1 (5 bases). The germline CDR1 and CDR2 sequences are SGHDN and FVKESK. The CDR3 contains 16 residues. V dropped 0 bases and J dropped 7 bases, with 18 bases sitting between them. The CDR3 DNA sequence: TGTGCCAGCAGCCAAGATGATATGTGGGGCTTCGGGACCCAGTACTTC. Residues: CASSQDDMWGFGTQYF.